A single sample gave rise to the 26 T cell receptor beta chains below, sequenced in a study of blood T cell repertoires in COVID-19. The table came from immunoSEQ multiplex PCR; TCRdb's copy has only in-frame clones and leaves some out. The sample yields about 200,000 clones, roughly 85% seen once. The specimen sequenced was peripheral blood. The source is a man aged 25 to 40 who had recovered from COVID-19.

V usage is TRBV19 and J usage is TRBJ2-3; D might be TRBD2 (5 bases). The CDR3 spans 13 residues. Germline CDR1 is LNHDA and CDR2 is SQIVND (reference sequence). With 7 bases removed from V and 4 bases from J, the gap between germline ends came to 12 bases. As DNA, the CDR3 is TGTGCCAGTACCGCCCGGACTGCAGATACGCAGTATTTT. This codes for CASTARTADTQYF.

The V and J genes are TRBV5-6 and TRBJ2-2; 7 positions agree with TRBD1. Germline loops: CDR1 SGHDT, CDR2 YYEEEE. V shed 1 base, J shed 5 bases, and the junction held 5 bases outside the gene matches. CDR3 length: 15 amino acids. CDR3 coding DNA: TGTGCCAGCAGCTTGTTCGCAGGGGGTACCGGGGAGCTGTTTTTT. It encodes CASSLFAGGTGELFF.

The chain recombines TRBV27 with TRBJ1-6, with TRBD1 identical over 9 bases. Unmatched junction bases numbered 1, after V lost 1 base and J lost 6 bases. The length of the CDR3 is 15 residues. Germline V gives CDR1 MNHEY, CDR2 SMNVEV (reference sequence). CDR3 nucleotides: TGTGCCAGCAGTTTATGGACAGGGGTTAATTCACCCCTCCACTTT. Translating it yields CASSLWTGVNSPLHF.

The genes are TRBV11-2 and TRBJ2-2; D is unclear. Germline V gene sequence: CDR1 SGHAT, CDR2 FQNNGV. V was cut by 5 bases and J by 6 bases, with 7 bases left in between. The CDR3 sequence is 12 residues long. CDR3 sequence: CASSLLPGELFF. CDR3 in DNA: TGTGCCAGCAGCCTACTACCCGGGGAGCTGTTTTTT.

The rearrangement uses TRBV12-3 or TRBV12-4 and TRBJ2-7; D perhaps matches TRBD1 (5 bases). The V gene lost 1 base and the J gene lost 3 bases, with 7 bases spanning the gap. This CDR3 spans 13 amino acids. The CDR3 bases are TGTGCCAGCAGTTTAGGACAGATCTACGAGCAGTACTTC. Protein sequence: CASSLGQIYEQYF.

This chain connects TRBV27 to TRBJ2-1, with 10 bases lining up with TRBD2. The CDR3 is 14 residues long. The V segment lost 4 bases and the J segment 4 bases; nucleotides outside the gene matches: 1. Germline values: CDR1 MNHEY, CDR2 SMNVEV (reference sequence). In nucleotides, the CDR3 is TGTGCCAGCAGTTGGACTAGCGGATACAATGAGCAGTTCTTC. Its translation: CASSWTSGYNEQFF.

The chain couples TRBV30 to TRBJ2-3; D remains unclear. V was cut by 3 bases and J by 2 bases, with 21 bases left in between. Germline V gives CDR1 GTSNPN, CDR2 SVGIG (reference sequence). The CDR3 is 17 residues long. In DNA, the CDR3 is TGTGCCTGGAGCCCCGCCTGGGCACGGATGTCCACAGATACGCAGTATTTT. This encodes CAWSPAWARMSTDTQYF.

The chain recombines TRBV19 with TRBJ1-1, with no clear D. The V end lost 4 bases, the J end lost 5 bases, and 8 bases lay between the germline ends. Looked up from germline, CDR1 is LNHDA and CDR2 is SQIVND (reference sequence). CDR3 size: 12 residues. CDR3 protein: CASSSPRTEAFF. In nucleotides, the CDR3 is TGTGCCAGTAGTAGCCCGAGGACTGAAGCTTTCTTT.

The chain couples TRBV20-1 to TRBJ1-1; TRBD1 might be the D (5 bases). V was clipped by 3 bases and J by 5 bases, with 13 bases between them. Germline V gene lookup returns CDR1 DFQATT and CDR2 SNEGSKA (reference sequence). The CDR3 extends over 13 amino acids. CDR3 amino acids: CSASSPPGTEAFF. For the CDR3, the DNA is TGCAGTGCTAGTTCCCCCCCAGGGACTGAAGCTTTCTTT.

Only a few counts were recorded for this clone. The chain combines TRBV19 with TRBJ1-2; tentative D call: TRBD1 (5 bases). Germline V lookup: CDR1 LNHDA, CDR2 SQIVND (reference sequence). The CDR3 is 15 amino acids. V lost 4 bases, J lost 4 bases, and 16 bases lay in between. This chain's CDR3 is CASSKGGERGYGYTF. The CDR3 DNA reads as TGTGCCAGTAGTAAGGGCGGGGAAAGGGGCTATGGCTACACCTTC.

This clone was found a few times. J is TRBJ2-1 and V is TRBV27; 11 positions match TRBD2. The CDR3 covers 14 residues. Trimming cost V 6 bases and J 7 bases; bases outside gene matches: 5. The germline V gene has CDR1 MNHEY and CDR2 SMNVEV (reference sequence). Here the CDR3 DNA reads TGTGCCAGCAGGCGAGGGACTAGCGGAAATGAGCAGTTCTTC. It translates to CASRRGTSGNEQFF.

V is TRBV6-6 and J is TRBJ2-2; 11 bases agree with TRBD2. CDR1 is MNHNY, CDR2 SVGAGI, per germline (reference sequence). V shed 2 bases, J shed 4 bases, and the junction held 0 bases outside the gene matches. The CDR3 runs 15 residues. The CDR3 nucleotides read TGTGCCAGCAGTTACACTAGCGGGGGCACCGGGGAGCTGTTTTTT. It specifies CASSYTSGGTGELFF.

This clone was recorded only once. The gene calls are TRBV19 and TRBJ1-6; 9 bases align to TRBD1. With 9 bases clipped from V and 8 bases from J, the junction kept 8 bases outside the gene matches. CDR1 is LNHDA and CDR2 is SQIVND in the germline V gene (reference sequence). This CDR3 has 14 amino acids. The CDR3 DNA reads TGTGCCAGCGGGACGGGACAGGGACATTCACCCCTCCACTTT. The encoded protein is CASGTGQGHSPLHF.

This clone was observed once. This chain connects TRBV4-1 to TRBJ1-2, with a tentative D call TRBD1 (5 bases). Looked up from germline, CDR1 is MGHRA and CDR2 is YSYEKL. With 1 base removed from V and 6 bases from J, the gap between germline ends came to 9 bases. The CDR3 extends over 13 amino acids. CDR3 region: CASSQVRGDGYTF. As DNA, the CDR3 is TGCGCCAGCAGCCAAGTACGGGGGGATGGCTACACCTTC.

V gene TRBV27 combines with J gene TRBJ2-3; D might be TRBD1 (6 bases). This CDR3 region has 15 residues. Between the trimmed V and J ends, which lost 6 bases and 1 base, there was a span of 14 bases. Germline V gene sequence: CDR1 MNHEY, CDR2 SMNVEV (reference sequence). The CDR3 nucleotides are TGTGCCAGCAGGAAACCGGGACAAGGCACAGATACGCAGTATTTT. Its protein is CASRKPGQGTDTQYF.

The rearrangement joins TRBV6-5 to TRBJ1-1, with 10 bases aligning to TRBD1. V trimming: 6 bases; J trimming: 5 bases; junction bases outside the gene matches: 9. The V gene's germline CDR1 is MNHEY and CDR2 SVGAGI. The CDR3 runs 15 residues. The CDR3 nucleotides are TGTGCCAGCAGCCCCCCCGACAGGGGGCGGACTGAAGCTTTCTTT. Translation: CASSPPDRGRTEAFF.

V and J are TRBV19 and TRBJ2-7, with unresolved D. Germline V gene data show CDR1 as LNHDA and CDR2 as SQIVND (reference sequence). Trimming took off 3 bases at V and 3 bases at J, with 9 bases between the two ends. The CDR3 loop spans 13 amino acids. The CDR3 bases are TGTGCCAGTAGTATCGTTGGCGGCTACGAGCAGTACTTC. This translates into CASSIVGGYEQYF.

The gene calls are TRBV5-8 and TRBJ1-2; D is unresolved. CDR3 length: 15 residues. With 1 base removed from V and 4 bases from J, the gap between germline ends came to 14 bases. CDR1 is SGHTS, CDR2 YDEGEE, per germline. In DNA form, the CDR3 reads TGTGCCAGCAGCTTGAGGGAGGGCGACGGCTATGGCTACACCTTC. It specifies CASSLREGDGYGYTF.

This clone has ten or more counts. This rearrangement joins TRBV7-9 to TRBJ2-7, with TRBD1 matching over 9 bases. V was pared by 5 bases and J by 6 bases, with 14 bases of the junction left unmatched. CDR1 is SEHNR and CDR2 is FQNEAQ in the germline V gene (reference sequence). The CDR3 is made up of 16 amino acids. This chain's CDR3 is CASSISPGTGIGEQYF. For the CDR3, the DNA is TGTGCCAGCAGCATCTCCCCCGGGACAGGGATTGGCGAGCAGTACTTC.

The DNA for the CDR3 is TGCAGTGCTAGTTTACTAGCGGGGGGCTACAATGAGCAGTTCTTC. Translating it yields CSASLLAGGYNEQFF. The V and J genes are TRBV20-1 and TRBJ2-1; 12 bases match TRBD2. Per the germline V gene, CDR1 is DFQATT and CDR2 is SNEGSKA (reference sequence). The V and J ends lost 3 bases and 3 bases, in that order; junction bases with no gene match: 3. CDR3 length: 15 residues.

The rearrangement joins TRBV7-9 to TRBJ1-1; unclear D gene. V was pared by 0 bases and J by 1 base, with 3 bases between. The germline gives CDR1 SEHNR, CDR2 FQNEAQ (reference sequence). This CDR3 is 13 amino acids long. The chain's CDR3 is CASSLAANTEAFF. CDR3 in DNA: TGTGCCAGCAGCTTAGCGGCGAACACTGAAGCTTTCTTT.

V is TRBV5-6 and J is TRBJ2-5, with TRBD1 matching over 10 bases. Per the germline V gene, CDR1 is SGHDT and CDR2 is YYEEEE. This CDR3 has 15 amino acids. J gave up 2 bases and V 6 bases, and 7 bases lay outside the gene matches. CDR3 in amino acids: CASTPGTGAQETQYF. CDR3 DNA: TGTGCCAGCACCCCCGGGACAGGGGCTCAAGAGACCCAGTACTTC.

The chain employs TRBV5-1 and TRBJ2-5; 11 bases map to TRBD2. Losses at the gene ends were 6 bases for V and 5 bases for J; bases not matched to a gene: 12. Germline V gene data show CDR1 as SGHRS and CDR2 as YFSETQ. This CDR3 has 16 residues. The CDR3 region has the DNA TGCGCCAGCATGAGCACCTTAGCGGGGGGGGCCGAGACCCAGTACTTC. Protein sequence: CASMSTLAGGAETQYF.

The V gene is TRBV27, the J gene TRBJ1-1, with 12 bases aligning to TRBD1. CDR1 is MNHEY and CDR2 is SMNVEV in the germline V gene (reference sequence). This CDR3 region has 13 residues. V was clipped by 3 bases and J by 11 bases; unmatched bases: 4. The CDR3 nucleotides are TGTGCCAGCAGTTTGATGGGACAGGGGGCGGCTTTCTTT. Translating gives CASSLMGQGAAFF.

The CDR3 is CASSLDREGEAFF. As DNA, the CDR3 is TGTGCCAGCAGCTTGGACAGGGAGGGTGAAGCTTTCTTT. The J gene is TRBJ1-1, the V gene TRBV5-4; D possibly corresponds to TRBD1 (6 bases). CDR1 is SGHNT and CDR2 is YYREEE in the germline V gene (reference sequence). V lost 0 bases and J lost 7, with 10 bases in between. There are 13 residues in the CDR3.

The V call is TRBV5-6, the J call TRBJ1-2; the D is unclear. The CDR3 extends over 16 amino acids. V lost 6 bases, J lost 2 bases, and 20 bases lay in between. Germline lookup yields CDR1 SGHDT and CDR2 YYEEEE. DNA of the CDR3: TGTGCCAGCATAGCGGGCCTCAAGGCAGTCAACTATGGCTACACCTTC. Translating it yields CASIAGLKAVNYGYTF.